This is a list of T cell receptor beta chains from one sample in a study of T cells in Graves' hyperthyroidism and ophthalmopathy. In TCRdb, the multiplex PCR reads were re-called with MiXCR into one record per CDR3 protein. The data show 400,000 to 500,000 distinct CDR3 sequences, roughly 15% seen once. What was sequenced was blood. All receptors come from a man aged 18 to 30 with Graves' ophthalmopathy. The CDR3 runs from the conserved cysteine through the conserved F or W.

cdr3_length: 14
v_call: TRBV20-1
cdr3_aa: CSARDNQGEIEQYF

cdr3_length: 14
v_call: TRBV5-1
cdr3_aa: CASSFEDGNYEQYF

cdr3_length: 15
v_call: TRBV5-1
cdr3_aa: CASSLGGTTNEKLFF

cdr3_length: 14
v_call: TRBV20-1
cdr3_aa: CSAGTSGSLQTQYF

cdr3_length: 16
v_call: TRBV20-1
cdr3_aa: CSALVRAGRGTDTQYF

cdr3_length: 14
v_call: TRBV5-1
cdr3_aa: CASSSRWSADTQYF

cdr3_length: 14
v_call: TRBV10-1
cdr3_aa: CASRWGALNTEAFF

cdr3_length: 16
v_call: TRBV20-1
cdr3_aa: CSASWSERWGQETQYF

cdr3_length: 15
v_call: TRBV19
cdr3_aa: CASSIKGQGFYGYTF

cdr3_length: 14
v_call: TRBV5-1
cdr3_aa: CASSKGASGDTQYF

cdr3_length: 15
v_call: TRBV7-3
cdr3_aa: CASSLREEGANEQFF

cdr3_length: 13
v_call: TRBV20-1
cdr3_aa: CSARGRESQPQHF

cdr3_length: 14
v_call: TRBV27
cdr3_aa: CASSLSPGSYEQYF

cdr3_length: 15
v_call: TRBV6-1
cdr3_aa: CASTLTSGGYNEQFF

cdr3_length: 15
v_call: TRBV2
cdr3_aa: CASSAPGLATETQYF

cdr3_length: 15
v_call: TRBV2
cdr3_aa: CASSEGQGGLDEQYF

cdr3_length: 12
v_call: TRBV18
cdr3_aa: CASLGQGIEQFF

cdr3_length: 18
v_call: TRBV13
cdr3_aa: CASSLVREGRVGTDTQYF

cdr3_length: 13
v_call: TRBV29-1
cdr3_aa: CSVGVGAGTEAFF

cdr3_length: 14
v_call: TRBV2
cdr3_aa: CARAKDRGEGEQYF

cdr3_length: 12
v_call: TRBV7-9
cdr3_aa: CASSRGAPEQFF

cdr3_length: 14
v_call: TRBV20-1
cdr3_aa: CSARGTAMNTEAFF

cdr3_length: 15
v_call: TRBV7-6
cdr3_aa: CASSSETSGGYEQYF

cdr3_length: 17
v_call: TRBV7-9
cdr3_aa: CASSFRALAGIAGELSF

cdr3_length: 14
v_call: TRBV24-1
cdr3_aa: CATREAGGLNEQFF

cdr3_length: 13
v_call: TRBV29-1
cdr3_aa: CSVAERNTGELFF

cdr3_length: 13
v_call: TRBV2
cdr3_aa: CASNSLERGEQYF

cdr3_length: 14
v_call: TRBV7-2
cdr3_aa: CASSLFGDPYEQYF

cdr3_length: 15
v_call: TRBV7-3
cdr3_aa: CASSLSTHLDVRGFF

cdr3_length: 12
v_call: TRBV10-1
cdr3_aa: CASKGATDTQYF

cdr3_length: 17
v_call: TRBV7-9
cdr3_aa: CASSPRGFRDTSYEQYF

cdr3_length: 13
v_call: TRBV12-3/TRBV12-4
cdr3_aa: CASRSGQGIGYTF

cdr3_length: 18
v_call: TRBV20-1
cdr3_aa: CSARATGTSGRGSYEQYF

cdr3_length: 14
v_call: TRBV6-1
cdr3_aa: CASSALGGSYGYTF

cdr3_length: 14
v_call: TRBV9
cdr3_aa: CASSAGQGGYGYTF

cdr3_length: 16
v_call: TRBV6-5
cdr3_aa: CASSYRLWDRPNEQFF

cdr3_length: 12
v_call: TRBV6-1
cdr3_aa: CASSSRQTGQYF

cdr3_length: 14
v_call: TRBV5-5
cdr3_aa: CASSQVSLEDTQYF

cdr3_length: 15
v_call: TRBV9
cdr3_aa: CASSASPATNEKLFF

cdr3_length: 13
v_call: TRBV6-1
cdr3_aa: CASRHPGRGGYTF

cdr3_length: 16
v_call: TRBV4-1
cdr3_aa: CASSLSGQGHTGELFF

cdr3_length: 12
v_call: TRBV2
cdr3_aa: CASTAGIGTQYF

cdr3_length: 14
v_call: TRBV3-1
cdr3_aa: CASSPTSGKETQYF

cdr3_length: 16
v_call: TRBV5-1
cdr3_aa: CASSLSQGANTGELFF

cdr3_length: 15
v_call: TRBV5-1
cdr3_aa: CASSLRLATYNEQFF

cdr3_length: 19
v_call: TRBV7-9
cdr3_aa: CASSQHHYTSDEMDYGYTF

cdr3_length: 14
v_call: TRBV6-4
cdr3_aa: CASSDSLRGTPPHF

cdr3_length: 11
v_call: TRBV2
cdr3_aa: CARGTGSEALF

cdr3_length: 14
v_call: TRBV12-3/TRBV12-4
cdr3_aa: CASRAGTGNQPQHF

cdr3_length: 14
v_call: TRBV24-1
cdr3_aa: CATSDGQGGETQYF

cdr3_length: 16
v_call: TRBV5-1
cdr3_aa: CASSPASGSIKGEQFF

cdr3_length: 17
v_call: TRBV18
cdr3_aa: CASSPLPLAGGGETQYF

cdr3_length: 14
v_call: TRBV20-1
cdr3_aa: CSAREGGGAETQYF

cdr3_length: 13
v_call: TRBV12-5
cdr3_aa: CASGLGITDTQYF

cdr3_length: 15
v_call: TRBV9
cdr3_aa: CASSVMDRGIIEQYF

cdr3_length: 15
v_call: TRBV6-5
cdr3_aa: CASSYRGGQLYGYTF

cdr3_length: 12
v_call: TRBV7-9
cdr3_aa: CASSAPGEKLFF